This T cell receptor (beta chain) derives from a study of cytomegalovirus exposure and HLA in healthy donors. Background on the study: Earlier findings included some 120 million unique TCR beta sequences obtained from some 180 million T cells. Unique TCRs from HLA-typed donors, around 79 million of them, were held in an early data release.

Both 60 Vbeta primers and 13 Jbeta primers went into the PCR. Only in-frame clones appear in the TCRdb table, and some are missing; sequencing was by immunoSEQ multiplex PCR. The sample's table shows about 52,000 clones. Study-wide results and caveats: Later analysis identified a missense DCLRE1C variant that was linked to TCR beta V- and J-gene trimming. The study had only CMV serostatus as immune exposure information.

This CDR3 spans 12 amino acids. Germline-derived CDR1 and CDR2 are LNHDA and SQIVND (reference sequence). Trimming took off 6 bases at V and 7 bases at J, with 12 bases between the two ends. As concerns this clone: The antigen remains unidentified.

This rearrangement joins TRBV19 to TRBJ2-5; D perhaps matches TRBD2 (5 bases). The sequenced sample was PBMCs. This TCR was sampled from an older woman in good health and CMV-seropositive. This CDR3 is CASSYPRGTQYF. DNA of the CDR3: TGTGCCAGTAGCTACCCTCGGGGGACCCAGTACTTC. Looking up the rest from reference TRBV19 and TRBJ2-5 gives the full variable domain: DGGITQSPKYLFRKEGQNVTLSCEQNLNHDAMYWYRQDPGQGLRLIYYSQIVNDFQKGDIAEGYSVSREKKESFPLTVTSAQKNPTAFYLCASSYPRGTQYFGPGTRLLVL.